These T cell receptor beta chains were read from a single sample in a study of T cells in Graves' hyperthyroidism and ophthalmopathy. TCRdb analysed the multiplex PCR reads with MiXCR anew, one entry per CDR3 protein. Here the sample spans fewer than 450,000 distinct CDR3 sequences, about 18% being singletons. The sequenced sample was blood. The receptor set was obtained from a woman aged 30 to 39 with Graves' hyperthyroidism that later progressed to Graves' ophthalmopathy. The conserved cysteine and the conserved F or W are not part of the CDR3 here. D genes are given only for firm matches.

>TRBJ2-3|TRBV20-1|TRBD2
SARAPTSGSPADTQY
>TRBJ1-5|TRBV6-5|-
ASSYRTPQH
>TRBJ2-5|TRBV4-1|-
ASSQILGGEETQY
>TRBJ2-5|TRBV6-1|-
ASSEYRESTETQY
>TRBJ1-1|TRBV5-1|TRBD1
ASSFGPGQGNTEAF
>TRBJ2-1|TRBV6-1|-
ASNRAAGARDEQF
>TRBJ1-1|TRBV2|-
ASMAWGSEAF
>TRBJ2-7|TRBV7-8|TRBD1
ASSGSRDRAYEQY
>TRBJ2-2|TRBV10-1|-
ASSESLGSFAGELF
>TRBJ1-2|TRBV20-1|-
SARNTIYGYT
>TRBJ1-4|TRBV27|TRBD1
ASSRTGLTTNEKLF
>TRBJ2-5|TRBV20-1|-
SAKQGWETQY
>TRBJ2-3|TRBV5-1|-
ASSPRPGSTDTQY
>TRBJ2-7|TRBV4-1|-
ASSQVGSYEQY
>TRBJ2-3|TRBV2|TRBD2
ASSELLAGGSDTQY
>TRBJ2-7|TRBV28|-
ASSLLFRVYEQY
>TRBJ1-6|TRBV3-1|-
ASTRSGANSPLH
>TRBJ1-1|TRBV18|-
ASSTQVNTEAF
>TRBJ2-2|TRBV6-1|TRBD1
ASSKQGANTGELF
>TRBJ1-2|TRBV29-1|-
SVEITGLAVGGGYT
>TRBJ1-4|TRBV20-1|-
SAIPPDNEKLF
>TRBJ2-1|TRBV3-1|-
ASSQDWGNEQF
>TRBJ1-5|TRBV5-6|TRBD1
ASSMGQGSNQPQH
>TRBJ2-5|TRBV24-1|-
ATSDPVATGTQETQY
>TRBJ2-5|TRBV12-3/TRBV12-4|-
ASSPQGQIQY
>TRBJ2-3|TRBV2|TRBD1
ASSEDRVIDTQY
>TRBJ2-7|TRBV10-3|TRBD1
AISPSAGTDSYEQY
>TRBJ2-2|TRBV20-1|-
SARDFSGSGELF
>TRBJ2-5|TRBV5-6|-
ASSFGGLEETQY
>TRBJ2-1|TRBV20-1|-
SAPFAYSSYNEQF
>TRBJ2-7|TRBV7-9|-
ASSFPQTGYEQY
>TRBJ2-7|TRBV12-3/TRBV12-4|-
ASSSFRDNYEQY
>TRBJ2-1|TRBV7-9|-
ASSLVSLGV
>TRBJ2-7|TRBV15|-
ATSAGTGYEQY
>TRBJ1-5|TRBV27|TRBD1
ASSFDRAATNNQPQH
>TRBJ2-7|TRBV5-1|TRBD1
ASSFDGQGNEQY
>TRBJ1-1|TRBV19|TRBD1
ASSISEGTGGTEAF
>TRBJ1-5|TRBV24-1|TRBD1
ATSDGQGVTHPQH
>TRBJ2-1|TRBV3-1|-
ASSQDVGPYNEQF
>TRBJ1-1|TRBV7-9|TRBD1
ASSSTDRGRWANTEAF
>TRBJ1-1|TRBV29-1|-
SVLTGYANTEAF
>TRBJ2-3|TRBV4-1|TRBD2
ASSRLGLAGAGDTDTQY
>TRBJ2-7|TRBV20-1|TRBD2
SASHSGGRAAGFEQY
>TRBJ1-3|TRBV11-2|TRBD1
ASSYSWDRRSNTIY
>TRBJ1-5|TRBV6-1|-
ASSDRDSNQPQH
>TRBJ1-2|TRBV7-9|TRBD1
ASSSTIRTGFYGYT
>TRBJ2-7|TRBV14|TRBD2
ASSGTSGREQY
>TRBJ1-5|TRBV3-1|TRBD1
ASSDGQGAAQPQH
>TRBJ1-5|TRBV28|-
ASRSQGYSNQPQH
>TRBJ2-1|TRBV7-9|-
ASSKNYNEQF
>TRBJ2-1|TRBV20-1|-
SAGGLTDTYNEQF